A selection of T cell receptor beta chains follows, all from one sample in a study of T cell repertoires in cytomegalovirus infection. These TCRs are of unknown antigen specificity. TCRdb ran MiXCR on the reads and lists one entry per CDR3 protein. The table has approximately 910,000 distinct CDR3 sequences, about 33% seen once; the top ten hold roughly an eighth. The input for sequencing was cultured CD8+ T cells from PBMCs, taken from culture after CMV antigen stimulation. These receptor sequences come from a human donor in good health (CMV status not recorded). Some clones in this sample may be carry-over from other donors' samples. Both conserved end residues are part of each CDR3. A D gene is named only where the DNA matches it firmly. Only some rows state a clone size, as once, few, many or a class for expanded clones.

cdr3_nt	cdr3_aa	j_call	v_call	cdr3_length	d_call	clone_size
TGTGCCACCGGGCTCCTCTCCTACAATGAGCAGTTCTTC	CATGLLSYNEQFF	TRBJ2-1	TRBV12-3/TRBV12-4	13	NA	many
TGTGCCAGCAGTTTAGAGGCCGGGACACCCAATCAGCCCCAGCATTTT	CASSLEAGTPNQPQHF	TRBJ1-5	TRBV12-3/TRBV12-4	16	NA	many
TGCGCCAGCAGCCAAGTGCGCGGGCTTGGAGAGAGCTCCTATAATTCACCCCTCCACTTT	CASSQVRGLGESSYNSPLHF	TRBJ1-6	TRBV4-3	20	NA	NA
TGTGCCAGCGCGCGACAGGGTAACTATGGCTACACCTTC	CASARQGNYGYTF	TRBJ1-2	TRBV12-3/TRBV12-4	13	TRBD1	NA
TGTGCCAGCAGCGCCACCGACAGGGGGCGGTTTGACTATGGCTACACCTTC	CASSATDRGRFDYGYTF	TRBJ1-2	TRBV7-9	17	TRBD1	NA
TGTGCCAGCAGCCCAGGAGGGCCCGGGGAGCTGTTTTTT	CASSPGGPGELFF	TRBJ2-2	TRBV6-6	13	NA	many
TGTGCCAGCAGCTTAAGCGGGGGAGGGGGCACAGATACGCAGTATTTT	CASSLSGGGGTDTQYF	TRBJ2-3	TRBV7-2	16	TRBD2	many
TGTGCCAGCAGGCCGGCAGCTAATGAGCAGTTCTTC	CASRPAANEQFF	TRBJ2-1	TRBV7-9	12	NA	few
TGTGCCAGCAGCCCCAGGGAAATCGGCAATCAGCCCCAGCATTTT	CASSPREIGNQPQHF	TRBJ1-5	TRBV28	15	NA	NA
TGTGCCACCAGCAGAGATCGGTCGACAGGGTTGTACAATGAGCAGTTCTTC	CATSRDRSTGLYNEQFF	TRBJ2-1	TRBV15	17	TRBD1	NA
TGTGCCATACCCGGGACAGGAAGACCCAACGTCCTGACTTTC	CAIPGTGRPNVLTF	TRBJ2-6	TRBV10-3	14	TRBD1	few
TGTGCCAGCAGTAGGACAACTGATACAGATACGCAGTATTTT	CASSRTTDTDTQYF	TRBJ2-3	TRBV2	14	NA	NA
TGTGCCACCGGGGATAGGGGGACAGGGAAAATGAATGAGCAGTTCTTC	CATGDRGTGKMNEQFF	TRBJ2-1	TRBV24-1	16	TRBD1	once
TGTGCCAGCAGTTTCAGTAGCGGGAGCAACTACAATGAGCAGTTCTTC	CASSFSSGSNYNEQFF	TRBJ2-1	TRBV6-2/TRBV6-3	16	TRBD2	NA
TGTGCCAGCAGCTTAAAACAGGGAGGAAACACCATATATTTT	CASSLKQGGNTIYF	TRBJ1-3	TRBV7-2	14	NA	many
TGCGCCAGCAGCCCTCGGACTAGCGGGGGGCAGAATGAGCAGTTCTTC	CASSPRTSGGQNEQFF	TRBJ2-1	TRBV4-1	16	TRBD2	NA
TGTGCCAGCAGCTCGGGACTAGCGGGGGCAGACACCGGGGAGCTGTTTTTT	CASSSGLAGADTGELFF	TRBJ2-2	TRBV7-6	17	TRBD2	NA
TGTGCCAGCAGTTTGCCGACGGCTAGCTCCTACAATGAGCAGTTCTTC	CASSLPTASSYNEQFF	TRBJ2-1	TRBV28	16	NA	few
TGTGCCAGCAGCTTAAGACTAGCGGGGGGGCTGAACACAGATACGCAGTATTTT	CASSLRLAGGLNTDTQYF	TRBJ2-3	TRBV7-9	18	TRBD2	few
TGCAGTGCTCCCCCCGGCGGGGTGTCTTCCTACAATGAGCAGTTCTTC	CSAPPGGVSSYNEQFF	TRBJ2-1	TRBV20-1	16	NA	NA